This T cell receptor (beta chain) was identified during a study of blood T cell repertoires in COVID-19. Study-level background: The United States, Italy and Spain provided the acute and convalescent COVID-19 samples.

Authors' methods: How many nucleated cells were present was estimated from reference gene primer amplification. Libraries were prepared by immunoSEQ multiplex PCR; TCRdb keeps only in-frame clonotypes and omits some of them. The V and J calls and the clone size are those of that table, but D and trimming were determined from the DNA. The sample includes around 99,000 clones, more than 65% of them seen just once. This clonotype was obtained from a woman older than 75 with active or convalescent COVID-19. The sequencing input was peripheral blood.

CDR3 region: CASSLESGGITKNYEQYF. As DNA, the CDR3 is TGTGCCAGCAGCTTAGAGTCGGGGGGCATCACCAAAAACTACGAGCAGTACTTC. The chain is built from TRBV13 and TRBJ2-7; D perhaps matches TRBD2 (7 bases). The V end was cut by 1 base, the J end by 3 bases, with 22 bases between. This CDR3 has 18 amino acids. Germline V gene lookup returns CDR1 PRHDT and CDR2 FYEKMQ (reference sequence).